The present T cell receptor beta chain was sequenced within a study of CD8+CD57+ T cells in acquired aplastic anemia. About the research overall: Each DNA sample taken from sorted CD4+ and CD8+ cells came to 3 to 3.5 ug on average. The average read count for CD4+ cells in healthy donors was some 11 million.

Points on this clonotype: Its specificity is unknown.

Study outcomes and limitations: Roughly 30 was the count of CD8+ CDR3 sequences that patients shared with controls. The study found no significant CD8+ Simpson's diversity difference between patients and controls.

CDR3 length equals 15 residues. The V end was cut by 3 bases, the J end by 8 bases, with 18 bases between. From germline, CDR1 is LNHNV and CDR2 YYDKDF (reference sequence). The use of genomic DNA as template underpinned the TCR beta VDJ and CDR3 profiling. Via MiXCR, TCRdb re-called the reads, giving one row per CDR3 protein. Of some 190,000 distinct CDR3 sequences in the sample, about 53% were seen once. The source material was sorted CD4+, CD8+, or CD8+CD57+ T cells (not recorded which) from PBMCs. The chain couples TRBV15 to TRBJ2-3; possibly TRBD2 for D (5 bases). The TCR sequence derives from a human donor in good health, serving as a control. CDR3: CATSRADWTGGTQYF. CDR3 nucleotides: TGTGCCACCAGCAGGGCGGACTGGACGGGCGGTACGCAGTATTTT.